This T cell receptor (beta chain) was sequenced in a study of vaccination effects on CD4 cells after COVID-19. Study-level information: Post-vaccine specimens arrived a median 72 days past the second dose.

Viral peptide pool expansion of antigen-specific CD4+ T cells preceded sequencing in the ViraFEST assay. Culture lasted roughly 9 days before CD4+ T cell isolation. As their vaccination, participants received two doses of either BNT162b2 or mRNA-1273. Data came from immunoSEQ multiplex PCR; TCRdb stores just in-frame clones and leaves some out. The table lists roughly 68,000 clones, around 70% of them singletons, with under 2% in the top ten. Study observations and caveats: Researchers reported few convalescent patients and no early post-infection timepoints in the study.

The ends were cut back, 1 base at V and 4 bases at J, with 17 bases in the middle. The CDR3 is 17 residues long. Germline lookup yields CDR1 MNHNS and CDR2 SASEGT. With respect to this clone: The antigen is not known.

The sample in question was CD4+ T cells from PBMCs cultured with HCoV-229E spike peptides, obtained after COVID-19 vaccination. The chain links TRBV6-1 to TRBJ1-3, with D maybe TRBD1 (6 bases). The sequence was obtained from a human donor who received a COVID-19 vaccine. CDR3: CASSEVLFARGGNTIYF. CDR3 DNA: TGTGCCAGCAGTGAAGTTTTATTCGCCAGGGGAGGAAACACCATATATTTT.